These 23 T cell receptor beta chains originate from one sample sequenced in a study of blood T cell repertoires in COVID-19. Sequenced by immunoSEQ multiplex PCR; TCRdb stores in-frame clones only, minus some. The sample consists of 78,000 or so clones, roughly nine tenths of them appearing once. Sample: peripheral blood. These receptor sequences come from a man aged 50 to 59 with active or convalescent COVID-19.

The rearrangement uses TRBV27 and TRBJ2-1; D is perhaps TRBD1 (6 bases). V dropped 9 bases and J dropped 0 bases, with 15 bases sitting between them. The CDR3 totals 15 residues. Germline CDR1 is MNHEY and CDR2 is SMNVEV (reference sequence). The CDR3 region is CASSVGASSYNEQFF. For the CDR3, the DNA is TGTGCCAGTAGTGTGGGGGCCTCCTCCTACAATGAGCAGTTCTTC.

The chain employs TRBV10-2 and TRBJ2-3; 8 bases agree with TRBD2. Trimming cost V 4 bases and J 6 bases; bases outside gene matches: 12. The germline gives CDR1 WSHSY, CDR2 SAAADI. The CDR3 sequence is 16 residues long. The CDR3 loop reads CASSGAIAGPGDTQYF. The DNA of the CDR3 is TGCGCCAGCAGTGGAGCCATAGCGGGGCCGGGGGATACGCAGTATTTT.

This rearrangement joins TRBV11-3 to TRBJ2-3, with TRBD2 as a possible D gene (7 bases). Germline V gene sequence: CDR1 SGHNT, CDR2 YENEEA. Trimming stripped 4 bases from V and 6 bases from J, with 14 bases between. The CDR3 has 14 residues. CDR3 loop: CASSSNAGADTQYF. The CDR3 bases are TGTGCCAGCAGCTCGAACGCGGGGGCGGATACGCAGTATTTT. Drawing the rest from reference TRBV11-3 and TRBJ2-3, the complete variable domain is EAGVVQSPRYKIIEKKQPVAFWCNPISGHNTLYWYLQNLGQGPELLIRYENEEAVDDSQLPKDRFSAERLKGVDSTLKIQPAELGDSAVYLCASSSNAGADTQYFGPGTRLTVL.

V gene TRBV14 combines with J gene TRBJ2-1; 7 bases are shared with TRBD2. With V trimmed by 0 bases and J by 2 bases, 4 bases remained unmatched. The CDR3 contains 16 residues. The germline V gene has CDR1 SGHDN and CDR2 FVKESK. The CDR3 region is CASSQDAGVPYNEQFF. In nucleotides, the CDR3 is TGTGCCAGCAGCCAAGATGCGGGGGTCCCCTACAATGAGCAGTTCTTC.

Only one count was recorded for this clone. This sequence joins TRBV3-1 (or the pseudogene TRBV3-2) and TRBJ2-1; 7 nucleotides agree with TRBD2. Germline CDR1 and CDR2: LGHDT and YNNKEL (reference sequence). The CDR3 is made up of 13 amino acids. V trimming: 0 bases; J trimming: 7 bases; junction bases outside the gene matches: 0. CDR3 sequence: CASSQERGNEQFF. The CDR3 region has the DNA TGTGCCAGCAGCCAAGAGCGGGGGAATGAGCAGTTCTTC.

The chain uses TRBV10-1 and TRBJ2-1, with 7 bases identical to TRBD2. Germline V gene lookup returns CDR1 WNHNN and CDR2 SYGVQD (reference sequence). This CDR3 is built from 15 residues. The ends lost 3 bases at V and 2 bases at J; junction bases unmatched: 4. For the CDR3, the DNA is TGCGCCAGCAGTGATACGGGGGGAGCCTACAATGAGCAGTTCTTC. Protein: CASSDTGGAYNEQFF.

The chain links TRBV28 to TRBJ1-2; D not certain. CDR3 length: 15 amino acids. V was shortened by 10 bases and J by 3 bases, with 21 bases between the two germline ends. Germline CDR1 reads MDHEN; CDR2 reads SYDVKM. CDR3 in amino acids: CATSGVSVGDYGYTF. The CDR3 coding sequence is TGTGCCACTAGCGGTGTATCGGTTGGAGACTATGGCTACACCTTC.

This chain joins TRBV20-1 and TRBJ1-1; no clear D. The CDR3 length is 15 residues. V gave up 3 bases and J gave up 4 bases, with 18 bases separating them. Germline CDR1 is DFQATT and CDR2 is SNEGSKA (reference sequence). CDR3 amino acids: CSASLSVTVPTEAFF. DNA of the CDR3: TGCAGTGCTAGTTTGTCAGTAACAGTTCCCACTGAAGCTTTCTTT.

The chain employs TRBV7-2 and TRBJ1-6, with 8 positions matching TRBD1. This CDR3 is 19 amino acids long. Germline assignment: CDR1 SGHTA and CDR2 FQGNSA. The V segment lost 8 bases and the J segment 2 bases; nucleotides outside the gene matches: 17. In DNA, the CDR3 is TGTGCCAGCGGCCGGACAGGGAGCGGAAGGTCCACCTATAATTCACCCCTCCACTTT. This encodes CASGRTGSGRSTYNSPLHF. Using reference TRBV7-2 and TRBJ1-6 for the parts outside the CDR3, the full variable domain is GAGVSQSPSNKVTEKGKDVELRCDPISGHTALYWYRQSLGQGLEFLIYFQGNSAPDKSGLPSDRFSAERTGGSVSTLTIQRTQQEDSAVYLCASGRTGSGRSTYNSPLHFGNGTRLTVT.

The chain has TRBV14 and TRBJ2-5; TRBD1 aligns across 10 bases. The V gene's germline CDR1 is SGHDN and CDR2 FVKESK. The CDR3 is made up of 16 amino acids. J gave up 1 base and V 5 bases, and 7 bases lay outside the gene matches. CDR3 bases: TGTGCCAGCAGCTCCCGGGACAGGGGATTCCAAGAGACCCAGTACTTC. Its protein product is CASSSRDRGFQETQYF.

The rearrangement joins TRBV11-1 to TRBJ2-2; TRBD2 matches at 7 bases. CDR3 length: 14 amino acids. Germline CDR1 and CDR2: SGHAT and FQDESV (reference sequence). With V trimmed by 10 bases and J by 2 bases, 7 bases remained unmatched. CDR3 bases: TGTGCCACCACCGGGGGGTTTAACACCGGGGAGCTGTTTTTT. Its translation: CATTGGFNTGELFF.

The chain has TRBV10-3 and TRBJ1-1; tentative D call: TRBD1 (5 bases). The germline gives CDR1 ENHRY, CDR2 SYGVKD. CDR3 length: 13 residues. Trimming cost V 7 bases and J 4 bases, with 13 bases left between them. Here the CDR3 DNA reads TGTGCCATCACGAGCAGGGAGGGCACTGAAGCTTTCTTT. This gives the protein CAITSREGTEAFF.

This clone appeared a single time. The CDR3 coding sequence is TGTGCCACAAGAGGGGGTATCGAAAAACTGTTTTTT. It translates to CATRGGIEKLFF. V usage is TRBV19 and J usage is TRBJ1-4; D perhaps matches TRBD1 (6 bases). This CDR3 spans 12 amino acids. Germline V gene lookup returns CDR1 LNHDA and CDR2 SQIVND (reference sequence). V was trimmed by 10 bases and J by 8 bases, leaving 14 bases between them.

This chain links TRBV5-1 with TRBJ1-2, with 9 nucleotides matching TRBD1. CDR3 length: 14 amino acids. Trimming cost V 4 bases and J 5 bases; bases outside gene matches: 6. Germline assignment: CDR1 SGHRS and CDR2 YFSETQ. CDR3 residues: CASSPDGTGYGYTF. CDR3 in DNA: TGCGCCAGCAGCCCGGACGGGACAGGGTATGGCTACACCTTC.

The J gene is TRBJ1-2, the V gene TRBV27, with a possible D match to TRBD1 (5 bases). Germline lookup yields CDR1 MNHEY and CDR2 SMNVEV (reference sequence). Trimming shortened V by 4 bases and J by 7 bases, and 16 bases separated the two germline ends. CDR3 length equals 14 residues. Here the CDR3 DNA reads TGTGCCAGCAGTTCGGCAGGGTGGGATGCTGGCTACACCTTC. Translated: CASSSAGWDAGYTF.

This chain links TRBV19 with TRBJ2-5, with TRBD2 matching 8 bases. CDR3 length: 16 residues. Germline CDR1 LNHDA, CDR2 SQIVND (reference sequence). J gave up 4 bases and V 1 base, and 8 bases lay outside the gene matches. The CDR3 spells CASSIAAGGPSETQYF. DNA for the CDR3: TGTGCCAGTAGTATAGCCGCGGGGGGCCCTTCAGAGACCCAGTACTTC.

The chain couples TRBV19 to TRBJ2-2, with 10 bases fitting TRBD2. The germline V gene encodes CDR1 LNHDA and CDR2 SQIVND (reference sequence). V shed 6 bases and J 4 bases; nucleotides not matched to a gene: 5. The CDR3 extends over 15 amino acids. The CDR3 DNA sequence: TGTGCCAGTAGAGGCGAGCGGGGGGGCACCGGGGAGCTGTTTTTT. This translates into CASRGERGGTGELFF.

In the case of this clone: Within the sample, other DNA sequences also encode this same CDR3. The chain employs TRBV28 and TRBJ1-6; tentative D call: TRBD1 (5 bases). Germline CDR1 is MDHEN and CDR2 is SYDVKM. The germline V and J ends were trimmed by 3 bases and 7 bases, with 10 bases remaining between them. This CDR3 has 14 residues. The CDR3 spells CASSFGQGNSPLHF. The CDR3 nucleotides read TGTGCCAGCAGTTTTGGACAAGGGAATTCACCCCTCCACTTT.

The rearrangement joins TRBV5-1 to TRBJ2-2; tentatively, D is TRBD2 (5 bases). CDR1 is SGHRS, CDR2 YFSETQ, per germline. The V end lost 4 bases, the J end lost 6 bases, and 13 bases lay between the germline ends. The CDR3 is made up of 14 amino acids. The CDR3 reads CASSPPLEAGELFF. The DNA for the CDR3 is TGCGCCAGCAGCCCTCCACTGGAGGCCGGGGAGCTGTTTTTT.

This clone was picked up one time. V usage is TRBV4-1 and J usage is TRBJ2-1; 10 positions match TRBD2. The CDR3 consists of 16 residues. The germline gives CDR1 MGHRA, CDR2 YSYEKL. Trimming at V came to 7 bases and at J to 0 bases, leaving 6 bases not matched to a gene. CDR3 sequence (DNA): TGCGCCAGCAAGCCGGGACTAGCGACCTCCTACAATGAGCAGTTCTTC. The encoded protein is CASKPGLATSYNEQFF.

The J gene is TRBJ2-3, the V gene TRBV12-3 or TRBV12-4; D remains unclear. V lost 4 bases and J lost 0, with 2 bases in between. This CDR3 is 12 amino acids long. CDR3 nucleotides: TGTGCCAGCAGTTCTAGCACAGATACGCAGTATTTT. Encoded protein: CASSSSTDTQYF.

The chain uses TRBV4-3 and TRBJ1-5; D unclear. The CDR3 is 17 residues long. Germline V gene sequence: CDR1 LGHNA, CDR2 YSLEER. The ends were cut back, 0 bases at V and 0 bases at J, with 12 bases in the middle. CDR3 amino acids: CASSQDFLPLSNQPQHF. DNA of the CDR3: TGCGCCAGCAGCCAAGATTTTTTACCACTTAGCAATCAGCCCCAGCATTTT.

V is TRBV12-3 or TRBV12-4 and J is TRBJ1-2; 8 bases align to TRBD1. The CDR3 extends over 11 amino acids. This chain's CDR3 is CRTGTNYGYTF. The CDR3, as DNA: TGTCGGACAGGGACTAACTATGGCTACACCTTC.